This section outlines one T cell receptor (beta chain) sequence together with its context. Its cognate antigen is unknown. The data were taken from a study of graft-versus-host responses after intestinal transplantation. In the study overall: Each patient got anti-thymocyte globulin induction, then tacrolimus and steroids for about 3 years.

The CDR3 runs to 14 residues. V lost 6 bases, J lost 2 bases, and 6 bases stayed unmatched. CDR1 LGHNT and CDR2 FRNRAP come from the germline V gene. TCRdb keeps only in-frame clones here, not all; method: immunoSEQ multiplex PCR. The table lists 80,000 to 85,000 clones, 91% of them singletons. Study-wide points: Ileal or blood samples showed some GvH clones first, and such clones were also found in recipient marrow. Where graft-donor T cell macrochimerism was present, patients had high graft-versus-host to host-versus-graft clonal ratios in allografts.

The receptor comes from a human donor who received an intestinal transplant. Sequencing used unstimulated CD4+ T cells sorted from spleen or lymph node cells, obtained before intestinal transplant. The chain couples TRBV12-5 to TRBJ1-1; 7 bases align to TRBD1. The chain's CDR3 is CASGGGTANTEAFF. The CDR3, as DNA: TGTGCTAGTGGGGGTGGGACAGCCAACACTGAAGCTTTCTTT. The entire variable domain, with the rest obtained from reference TRBV12-5 and TRBJ1-1, is as follows: DARVTQTPRHKVTEMGQEVTMRCQPILGHNTVFWYRQTMMQGLELLAYFRNRAPLDDSGMPKDRFSAEMPDATLATLKIQPSEPRDSAVYFCASGGGTANTEAFFGQGTRLTVV.